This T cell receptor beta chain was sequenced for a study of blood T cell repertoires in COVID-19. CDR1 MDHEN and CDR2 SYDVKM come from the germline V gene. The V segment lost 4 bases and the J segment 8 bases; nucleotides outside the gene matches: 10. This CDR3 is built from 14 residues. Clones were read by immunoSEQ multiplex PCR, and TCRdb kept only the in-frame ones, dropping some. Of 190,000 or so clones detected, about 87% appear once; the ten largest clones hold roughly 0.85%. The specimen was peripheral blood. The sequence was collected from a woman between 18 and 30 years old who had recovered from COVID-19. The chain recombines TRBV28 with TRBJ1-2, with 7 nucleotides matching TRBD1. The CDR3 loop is CASSSVTGFYGYTF. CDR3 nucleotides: TGTGCCAGCAGTTCTGTGACAGGGTTCTACGGCTACACCTTC.